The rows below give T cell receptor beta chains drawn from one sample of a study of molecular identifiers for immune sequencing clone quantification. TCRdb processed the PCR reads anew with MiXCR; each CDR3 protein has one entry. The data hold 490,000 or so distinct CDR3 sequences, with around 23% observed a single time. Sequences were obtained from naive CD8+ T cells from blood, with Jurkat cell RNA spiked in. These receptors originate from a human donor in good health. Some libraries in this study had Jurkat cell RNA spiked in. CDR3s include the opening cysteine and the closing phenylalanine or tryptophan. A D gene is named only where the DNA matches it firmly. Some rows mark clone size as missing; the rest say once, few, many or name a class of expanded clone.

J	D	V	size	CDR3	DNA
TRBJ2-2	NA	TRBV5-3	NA	CASSFGGTGVLFF	TGTGCCAGCAGCTTCGGAGGCACCGGGGTGCTGTTTTTT
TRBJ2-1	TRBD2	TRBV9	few	CASEAGDSYNEQFF	TGTGCCAGCGAGGCGGGGGACTCCTACAATGAGCAGTTCTTC
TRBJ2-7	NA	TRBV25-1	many	CASSGWREGYEQYF	TGTGCCAGCAGTGGATGGCGGGAAGGCTACGAGCAGTACTTC
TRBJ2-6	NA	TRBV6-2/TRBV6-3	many	CASSYPVLSGANVLTF	TGTGCCAGCAGTTACCCCGTATTGTCTGGGGCCAACGTCCTGACTTTC
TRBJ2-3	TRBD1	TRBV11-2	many	CASSPGTVSTDTQYF	TGTGCCAGCAGCCCTGGGACAGTATCCACAGATACGCAGTATTTT
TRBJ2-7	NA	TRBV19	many	CASKGPEFYEQYF	TGTGCCAGTAAGGGTCCGGAATTCTACGAGCAGTACTTC
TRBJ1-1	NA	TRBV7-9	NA	CASSLGVGGTEAFF	TGTGCCAGCAGCTTAGGTGTTGGGGGCACTGAAGCTTTCTTT
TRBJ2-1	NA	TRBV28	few	CASSSPFRGSRHEQFF	TGTGCCAGCAGTTCCCCATTTCGAGGGAGCCGACATGAGCAGTTCTTC
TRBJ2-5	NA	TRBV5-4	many	CASSFKDLQETQYF	TGTGCCAGCAGCTTTAAGGACTTACAAGAGACCCAGTACTTC
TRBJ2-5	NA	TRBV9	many	CASSVGSSGQETQYF	TGTGCCAGCAGCGTGGGTAGTTCGGGCCAAGAGACCCAGTACTTC
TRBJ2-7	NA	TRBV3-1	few	CASSLEDPYEQYF	TGTGCCAGCAGCCTAGAAGACCCCTACGAGCAGTACTTC
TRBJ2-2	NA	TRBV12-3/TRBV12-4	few	CASTLGGHPGELFF	TGTGCCAGCACCTTAGGGGGACACCCCGGGGAGCTGTTTTTT
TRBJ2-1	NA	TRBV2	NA	CASSEDPRPSYNEQFF	TGTGCCAGCAGTGAGGACCCTCGGCCCTCCTACAATGAGCAGTTCTTC
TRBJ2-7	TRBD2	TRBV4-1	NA	CASSQALSGGVYEQYF	TGCGCCAGCAGCCAAGCTCTTAGCGGGGGAGTGTACGAGCAGTACTTC
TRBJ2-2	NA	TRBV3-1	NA	CASSQIDEVAEGELFF	TGTGCCAGCAGCCAAATAGATGAGGTAGCGGAAGGGGAGCTGTTTTTT
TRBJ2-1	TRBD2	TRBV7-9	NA	CASSQTSGRAIVNEQFF	TGTGCCAGCAGCCAGACTAGCGGGAGGGCCATCGTGAATGAGCAGTTCTTC
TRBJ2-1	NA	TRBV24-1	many	CATSDLLAGEQFF	TGTGCCACCAGTGATTTGCTAGCTGGTGAGCAGTTCTTC
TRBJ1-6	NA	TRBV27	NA	CASSLSWQLNSPLHF	TGTGCCAGCAGTTTATCGTGGCAGCTAAATTCACCCCTCCACTTT
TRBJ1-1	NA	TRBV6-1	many	CASNWGEFAGDTEAFF	TGTGCCAGCAATTGGGGAGAGTTTGCAGGGGACACTGAAGCTTTCTTT
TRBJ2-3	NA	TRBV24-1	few	CATSDFQRNASTDTQYF	TGTGCCACCAGTGATTTTCAGCGGAATGCTAGCACAGATACGCAGTATTTT
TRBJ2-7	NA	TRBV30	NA	CAWSGLVIYEQYF	TGTGCCTGGAGTGGTCTAGTTATCTACGAGCAGTACTTC
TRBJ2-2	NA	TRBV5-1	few	CASSSDSPGELFF	TGCGCCAGCAGCTCGGACAGCCCCGGGGAGCTGTTTTTT
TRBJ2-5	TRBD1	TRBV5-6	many	CASSSGQGFETQYF	TGTGCCAGCAGCTCGGGACAGGGGTTCGAGACCCAGTACTTC
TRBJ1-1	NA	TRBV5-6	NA	CASSLGLISEAFF	TGTGCCAGCAGCCTAGGACTTATTTCTGAAGCTTTCTTT
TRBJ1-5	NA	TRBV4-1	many	CASRQDSSPNQPQHF	TGCGCCAGCAGGCAGGACAGTTCCCCCAATCAGCCCCAGCATTTT
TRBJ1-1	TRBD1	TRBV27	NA	CASSSTTGGSTEAFF	TGTGCCAGCAGTTCCACGACAGGGGGTAGCACTGAAGCTTTCTTT
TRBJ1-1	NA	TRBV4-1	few	CASSQGGLGDTEAFF	TGCGCCAGCAGCCAAGGGGGATTGGGGGACACTGAAGCTTTCTTT
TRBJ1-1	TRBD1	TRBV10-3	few	CAIRQTGGTEAFF	TGTGCCATCAGACAGACAGGGGGCACTGAAGCTTTCTTT
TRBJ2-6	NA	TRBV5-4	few	CASSFGQLRSGANVLTF	TGTGCCAGCAGCTTCGGACAGCTTCGCTCTGGGGCCAACGTCCTGACTTTC
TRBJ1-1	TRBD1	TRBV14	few	CATTPGGNTEAFF	TGTGCCACCACCCCAGGGGGGAACACTGAAGCTTTCTTT
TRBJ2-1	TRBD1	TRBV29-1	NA	CSVEQGRHSYNEQFF	TGCAGCGTAGAACAGGGGCGTCACTCCTACAATGAGCAGTTCTTC
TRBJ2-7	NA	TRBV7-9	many	CASSSQPGRKYF	TGTGCCAGCAGCTCCCAACCAGGGAGGAAGTACTTC
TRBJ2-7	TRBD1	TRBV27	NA	CTSATGAYEQYF	TGTACCAGCGCGACAGGGGCCTACGAGCAGTACTTC
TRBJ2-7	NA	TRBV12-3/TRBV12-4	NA	CASSCLYEQYF	TGTGCCAGCAGTTGTTTGTACGAGCAGTACTTC
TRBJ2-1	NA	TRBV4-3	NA	CASSQRGQAYGEQFF	TGCGCCAGCAGCCAGCGCGGTCAGGCCTACGGTGAGCAGTTCTTC
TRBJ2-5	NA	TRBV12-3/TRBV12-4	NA	CVSSFLETQYF	TGTGTCAGCAGTTTTCTCGAGACCCAGTACTTC
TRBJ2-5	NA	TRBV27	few	CASSILGPQETQYF	TGTGCCAGCAGTATACTGGGGCCGCAAGAGACCCAGTACTTC
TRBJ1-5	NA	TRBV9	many	CASSPDRSNQPQHF	TGTGCCAGCAGCCCCGACAGAAGCAATCAGCCCCAGCATTTT
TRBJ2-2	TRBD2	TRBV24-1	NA	CATLDSGGSAGELFF	TGTGCCACCCTTGACAGCGGGGGTAGCGCCGGGGAGCTGTTTTTT
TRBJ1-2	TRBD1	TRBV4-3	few	CASSQDLRQGAKPYGYTF	TGCGCCAGCAGCCAAGATCTTCGACAGGGGGCGAAACCCTATGGCTACACCTTC
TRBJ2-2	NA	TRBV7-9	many	CASSFSYITGELFF	TGTGCCAGCAGCTTCTCCTACATAACCGGGGAGCTGTTTTTT
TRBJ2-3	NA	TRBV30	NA	CAWSALGGSTDTQYF	TGTGCCTGGAGTGCACTTGGGGGAAGCACAGATACGCAGTATTTT
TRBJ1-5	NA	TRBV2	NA	CASSEEDRGPGNQPQHF	TGTGCCAGCAGTGAAGAGGATCGGGGGCCCGGCAATCAGCCCCAGCATTTT
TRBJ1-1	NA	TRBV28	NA	CASRATGTTEAFF	TGTGCCAGCAGGGCGACAGGTACCACTGAAGCTTTCTTT
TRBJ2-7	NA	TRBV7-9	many	CASSPRDSVEQYF	TGTGCCAGCAGCCCACGGGACTCGGTCGAGCAGTACTTC
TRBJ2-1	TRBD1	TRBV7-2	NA	CASSLAPYLDRYNEQFF	TGTGCCAGCAGCTTAGCCCCTTATTTGGACAGGTACAATGAGCAGTTCTTC
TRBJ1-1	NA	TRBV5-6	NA	CASSLVTLEAFF	TGTGCCAGCAGCTTGGTGACCCTTGAAGCTTTCTTT